The TCR beta chain under discussion was sequenced for a study of OX40 agonist ivuxolimab in advanced cancers. Background on the whole study: The costimulatory receptor OX40 (CD134) was targeted by ivuxolimab, a fully human IgG2 agonistic monoclonal antibody. The purpose of peripheral TCRbeta sequencing was to test whether ivuxolimab changed TCR sequence diversity and led to clonal T-cell expansion. Intravenous ivuxolimab was administered to patients every 2 weeks at six dose levels: 0.01, 0.1, 0.3, 1.5, 3 and 10 mg/kg. The dose-escalation cohort was around 84% male with a mean age of 60 years, ranging from roughly 23 to 90. Partial responses occurred in three dose-escalation patients: two with cutaneous melanoma and one with hepatocellular carcinoma. Among the roughly 52 dose-escalation patients, around 20 had hepatocellular carcinoma, roughly 15 melanoma, 9 renal cell carcinoma and 9 head and neck cancer. The paper reports the monotherapy dose-escalation portion (N of about 52 patients) of the phase I ivuxolimab trial. Patients were allowed to have had prior anti-PD-1, anti-PD-L1 or anti-CTLA-4 therapy, and less than 45% of the dose-escalation patients had previously received checkpoint inhibitors. Overall study outcomes, separate from this receptor: Low levels of normalized T-cell clonal expansion were also shown by some nonresponding patients. Which antigens the clonally expanded peripheral T cells were specific for was not determined. At doses of 0.1 to 3.0 mg/kg, clonal expansion of both CD4+ and CD8+ T cells in blood was seen between baseline and week 6. In partial responders in the 0.1-3.0 mg/kg groups, normalized peripheral clonal expansion was found to be among the lowest, especially among CD8+ T cells. After ivuxolimab, CD8+ T cells had more expanded clones than CD4+ T cells on average.

The junction shows trimming of 1 base on V and 1 base on J, plus 13 bases between the germline ends. Measured from the cysteine to the phenylalanine, the CDR3 is 16 residues long. Only CDR3 DNA remains: 48 bases, in frame from the first base. The germline V gene yields LGHNA for CDR1 and YNFKEQ for CDR2. To sequence the TCRbeta CDR3 region, genomic DNA was isolated from the sorted cells. The immunoSEQ Assay was used to sequence the TCRbeta CDR3 regions. Not all clones reach the TCRdb copy of this immuneACCESS table, which keeps in-frame sequences only. Checked studies attribute under half of the gap to unresolved V genes and leave the rest unexplained. This sample has around 56,000 clones in its table, and nearly 90% of those were observed once. Over 8.5% of the sample belongs to the ten largest clones. The trial excluded patients who had a history of autoimmune disease or were on systemic immunosuppression. Peripheral blood for TCR sequencing was drawn from every dose cohort at baseline, at cycle 4 day 1 and at cycle 7 day 1. Samples came from an open-label, multicenter, first-in-human phase I dose-escalation trial of ivuxolimab. The trial enrolled adults with locally advanced or metastatic head and neck squamous cell, hepatocellular, melanoma or renal cell carcinoma. CD4+ and CD8+ T cells were sorted separately from peripheral blood before TCR sequencing.

Remarks on this clone: Its antigen target is currently unknown. No base quality values were provided; no much bigger clone lies one nucleotide off.

Recombination connected TRBV4-2 to TRBJ1-2; the D gene assignment is ambiguous. The source material was CD4+ or CD8+ T cells sorted from blood, sampled in a trial of the OX40 agonist ivuxolimab. This TCR came from an adult with an advanced solid tumor such as melanoma, head and neck, liver or kidney cancer. This receptor carries the CDR3 CASSQGAEVRNYGYTF. The nucleotide sequence reads as follows: TGTGCCAGCAGCCAAGGCGCCGAGGTCCGTAACTATGGCTACACCTTC.